This paragraph covers one TCR beta chain sequence. These data come from a study of cytomegalovirus exposure and HLA in healthy donors. The primer mix had 60 Vbeta and 13 Jbeta primers. Assay: immunoSEQ multiplex PCR; the TCRdb copy retains only in-frame clones and omits some. The sample consists of 200,000 to 250,000 clones, around 85% of them appearing once. The source material was PBMCs. This TCR was recovered from a man in his forties or fifties in good health and CMV-seronegative.

The CDR3 nucleotides read TGTGCCAGCAGGGGGGGGTCGGCTGGCTACACCTTC. Amino acids: CASRGGSAGYTF. This chain uses TRBV2 with TRBJ1-2; TRBD1 is a possible D gene (5 bases). V was clipped by 6 bases and J by 7 bases, with 12 bases between them. This CDR3 region has 12 residues. Looked up from germline, CDR1 is SNHLY and CDR2 is FYNNEI.